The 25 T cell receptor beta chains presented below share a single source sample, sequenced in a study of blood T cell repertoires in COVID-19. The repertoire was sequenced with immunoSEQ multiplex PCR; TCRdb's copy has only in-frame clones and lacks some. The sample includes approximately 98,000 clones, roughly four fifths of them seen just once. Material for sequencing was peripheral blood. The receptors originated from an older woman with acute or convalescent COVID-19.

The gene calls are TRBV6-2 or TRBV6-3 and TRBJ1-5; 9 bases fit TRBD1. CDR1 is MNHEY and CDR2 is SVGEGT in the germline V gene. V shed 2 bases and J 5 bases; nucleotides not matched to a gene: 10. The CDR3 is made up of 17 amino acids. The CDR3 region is CASSYPLRGQGYQPQHF. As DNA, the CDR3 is TGTGCCAGCAGTTACCCCCTGCGGGGACAGGGATATCAGCCCCAGCATTTT.

CDR3 region: CASSSKGQGATEAFF. CDR3 coding DNA: TGTGCCAGCAGCTCGAAGGGACAGGGGGCGACTGAAGCTTTCTTT. This chain connects TRBV3-1 (or the pseudogene TRBV3-2) to TRBJ1-1, with TRBD1 matching 12 bases. CDR3 length: 15 residues. Germline loops: CDR1 LGHDT, CDR2 YNNKEL (reference sequence). The J segment lost 5 bases and the V segment lost 5 bases, leaving 6 bases of the junction unmatched.

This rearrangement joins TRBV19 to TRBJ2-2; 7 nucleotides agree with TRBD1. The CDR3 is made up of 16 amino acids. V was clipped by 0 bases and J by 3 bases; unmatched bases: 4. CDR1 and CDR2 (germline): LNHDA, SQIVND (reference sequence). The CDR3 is CASSIEQGLYTGELFF. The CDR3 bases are TGTGCCAGTAGTATAGAACAGGGGCTGTACACCGGGGAGCTGTTTTTT.

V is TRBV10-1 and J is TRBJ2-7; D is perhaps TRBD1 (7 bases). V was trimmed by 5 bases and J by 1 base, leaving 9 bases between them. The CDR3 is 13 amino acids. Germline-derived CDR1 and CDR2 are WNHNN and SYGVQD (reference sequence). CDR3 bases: TGCGCCAGCAGTCAGGGGGGATCCTACGAGCAGTACTTC. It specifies CASSQGGSYEQYF.

Written as DNA, the CDR3 is TGTGCCTGGAGTACACAGGGGATCGAGCAGTACTTC. As protein: CAWSTQGIEQYF. This chain uses TRBV30 with TRBJ2-7, with TRBD1 matching over 7 bases. The germline V gene has CDR1 GTSNPN and CDR2 SVGIG (reference sequence). V dropped 2 bases and J dropped 6; count of bases not matched to a gene: 4. The CDR3 has 12 amino acids. The full variable domain, rest sourced from reference TRBV30 and TRBJ2-7, is SQTIHQWPATLVQPVGSPLSLECTVEGTSNPNLYWYRQAAGRGLQLLFYSVGIGQISSEVPQNLSASRPQDRQFILSSKKLLLSDSGFYLCAWSTQGIEQYFGPGTRLTVT.

Here the CDR3 reads CASSLRQPAGNQPQHF. CDR3 bases: TGCGCCAGCAGCCTGAGACAGCCTGCGGGGAATCAGCCCCAGCATTTT. This sequence joins TRBV10-1 and TRBJ1-5; weak D call: TRBD1 (5 bases). Trimming stripped 6 bases from V and 4 bases from J, with 19 bases between. CDR1 is WNHNN and CDR2 is SYGVQD in the germline V gene (reference sequence). The CDR3 consists of 16 residues.

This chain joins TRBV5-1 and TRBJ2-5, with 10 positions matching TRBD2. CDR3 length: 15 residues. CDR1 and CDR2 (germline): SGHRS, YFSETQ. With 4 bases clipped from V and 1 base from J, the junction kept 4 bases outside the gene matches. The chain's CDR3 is CASSPGLALQETQYF. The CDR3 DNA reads TGCGCCAGCAGCCCGGGACTAGCGCTCCAAGAGACCCAGTACTTC.

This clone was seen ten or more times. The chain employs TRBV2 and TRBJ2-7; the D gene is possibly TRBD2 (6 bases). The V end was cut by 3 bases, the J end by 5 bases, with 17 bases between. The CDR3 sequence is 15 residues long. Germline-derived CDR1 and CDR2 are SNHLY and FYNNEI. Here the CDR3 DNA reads TGTGCCAGCAGTGACCCTGTGGGGGGTCAAAACGAGCAGTACTTC. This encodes CASSDPVGGQNEQYF.

The CDR3 sequence is CASSPPVDRRSGYTF. In DNA, the CDR3 is TGTGCCAGCTCACCACCGGTGGATAGGCGGTCTGGCTACACCTTC. This rearrangement joins TRBV18 to TRBJ1-2; D is unclear. V lost 0 bases and J lost 7, with 15 bases in between. This CDR3 has 15 amino acids. The V gene's germline CDR1 is KGHSH and CDR2 LQKENI.

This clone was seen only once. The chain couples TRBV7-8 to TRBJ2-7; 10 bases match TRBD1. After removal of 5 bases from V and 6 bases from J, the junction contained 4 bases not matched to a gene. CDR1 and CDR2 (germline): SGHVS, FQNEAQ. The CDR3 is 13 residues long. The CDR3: CASSVDRGREQYF. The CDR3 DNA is TGTGCCAGCAGCGTCGACAGGGGGCGCGAGCAGTACTTC.

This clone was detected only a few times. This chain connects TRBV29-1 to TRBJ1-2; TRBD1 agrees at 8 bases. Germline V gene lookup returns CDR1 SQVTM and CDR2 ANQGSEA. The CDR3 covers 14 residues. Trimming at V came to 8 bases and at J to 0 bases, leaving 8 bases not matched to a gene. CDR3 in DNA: TGCAGCACCGGGGGGACAGGTTCTAACTATGGCTACACCTTC. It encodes CSTGGTGSNYGYTF.

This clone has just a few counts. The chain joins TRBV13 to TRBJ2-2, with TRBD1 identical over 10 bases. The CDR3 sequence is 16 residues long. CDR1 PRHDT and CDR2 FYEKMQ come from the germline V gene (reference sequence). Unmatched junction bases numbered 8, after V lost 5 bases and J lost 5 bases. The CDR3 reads CASSRRTGGRTGELFF. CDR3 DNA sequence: TGTGCCAGCAGCCGTCGGACAGGGGGAAGGACCGGGGAGCTGTTTTTT.

The CDR3: CASTRNSNQPQHF. Here the CDR3 DNA reads TGTGCCAGCACGAGGAATAGCAATCAGCCCCAGCATTTT. V is TRBV2 and J is TRBJ1-5, with no clear D. Germline CDR1 SNHLY, CDR2 FYNNEI. Trimming pared 7 bases from V and 0 bases from J, leaving 7 bases between. This CDR3 comprises 13 residues.

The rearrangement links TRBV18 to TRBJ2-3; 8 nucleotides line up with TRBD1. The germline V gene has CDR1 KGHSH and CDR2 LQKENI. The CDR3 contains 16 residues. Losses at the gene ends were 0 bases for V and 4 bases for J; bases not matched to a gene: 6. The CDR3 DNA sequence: TGTGCCAGCTCACCACCTCAATCAGGGGGCCCAGATACGCAGTATTTT. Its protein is CASSPPQSGGPDTQYF.

CDR3 protein: CASPGWTSGVTDTQYF. The DNA for the CDR3 is TGTGCCAGCCCCGGTTGGACTAGCGGGGTCACAGATACGCAGTATTTT. The chain combines TRBV2 with TRBJ2-3, with 12 bases matching TRBD2. Germline V CDR1 and CDR2: SNHLY, FYNNEI. Trimming removed 8 bases from V and 2 bases from J; junction bases left unmatched: 8. The CDR3 loop spans 16 amino acids.

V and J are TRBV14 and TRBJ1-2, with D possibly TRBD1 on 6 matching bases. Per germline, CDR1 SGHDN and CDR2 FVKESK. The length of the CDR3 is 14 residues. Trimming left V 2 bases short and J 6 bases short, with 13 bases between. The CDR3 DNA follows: TGTGCCAGCAGCCAAACCGACAGGCCGGATGGCTACACCTTC. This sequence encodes CASSQTDRPDGYTF.

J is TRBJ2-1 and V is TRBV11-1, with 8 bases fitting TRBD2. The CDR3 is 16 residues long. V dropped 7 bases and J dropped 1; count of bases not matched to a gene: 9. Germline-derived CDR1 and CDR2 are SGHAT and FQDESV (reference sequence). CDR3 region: CASNNPGGGSYNEQFF. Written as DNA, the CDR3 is TGTGCCAGCAACAATCCTGGCGGGGGGTCCTACAATGAGCAGTTCTTC. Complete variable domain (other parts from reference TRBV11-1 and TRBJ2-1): EAEVAQSPRYKITEKSQAVAFWCDPISGHATLYWYRQILGQGPELLVQFQDESVVDDSQLPKDRFSAERLKGVDSTLKIQPAELGDSAMYLCASNNPGGGSYNEQFFGPGTRLTVL.

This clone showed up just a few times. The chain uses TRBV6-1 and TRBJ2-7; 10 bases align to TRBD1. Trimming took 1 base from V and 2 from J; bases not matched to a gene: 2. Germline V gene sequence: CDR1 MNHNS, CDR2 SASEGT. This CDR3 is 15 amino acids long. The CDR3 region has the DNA TGTGCCAGCAGTGAAGGGACAGGGGGACCCTACGAGCAGTACGTC. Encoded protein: CASSEGTGGPYEQYV.

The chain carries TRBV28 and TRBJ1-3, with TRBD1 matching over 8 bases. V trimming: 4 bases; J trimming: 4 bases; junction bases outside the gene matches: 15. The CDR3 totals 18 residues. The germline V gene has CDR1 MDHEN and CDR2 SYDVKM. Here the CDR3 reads CASSSNPGTGRSGNTIYF. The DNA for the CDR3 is TGTGCCAGCAGTTCCAACCCCGGGACAGGACGATCCGGAAACACCATATATTTT.

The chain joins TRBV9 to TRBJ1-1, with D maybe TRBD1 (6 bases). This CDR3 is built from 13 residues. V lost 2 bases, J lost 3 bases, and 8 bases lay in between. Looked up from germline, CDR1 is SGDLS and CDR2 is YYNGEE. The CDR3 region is CASSVQGHTEAFF. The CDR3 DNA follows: TGTGCCAGCAGCGTCCAGGGGCACACTGAAGCTTTCTTT.

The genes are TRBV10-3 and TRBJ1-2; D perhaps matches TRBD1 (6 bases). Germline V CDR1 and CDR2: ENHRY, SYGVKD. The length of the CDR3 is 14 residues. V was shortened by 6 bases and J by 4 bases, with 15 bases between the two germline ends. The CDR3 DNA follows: TGTGCCATCAGCTTAGGGGGTTCCACCTATGGCTACACCTTC. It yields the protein CAISLGGSTYGYTF.

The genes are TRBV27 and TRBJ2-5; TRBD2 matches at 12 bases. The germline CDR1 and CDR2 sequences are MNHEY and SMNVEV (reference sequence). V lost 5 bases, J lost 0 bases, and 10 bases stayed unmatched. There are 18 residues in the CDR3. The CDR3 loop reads CASSPRLAGAPYQETQYF. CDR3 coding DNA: TGTGCCAGCAGTCCCCGACTAGCGGGGGCTCCGTACCAAGAGACCCAGTACTTC.

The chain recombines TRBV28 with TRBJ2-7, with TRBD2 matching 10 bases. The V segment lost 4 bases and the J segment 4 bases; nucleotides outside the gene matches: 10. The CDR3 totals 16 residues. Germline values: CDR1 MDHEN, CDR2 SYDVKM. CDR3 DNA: TGTGCCAGCAGTTCGGTCAGCGGGAGGGCCTTATACGAGCAGTACTTC. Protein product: CASSSVSGRALYEQYF.

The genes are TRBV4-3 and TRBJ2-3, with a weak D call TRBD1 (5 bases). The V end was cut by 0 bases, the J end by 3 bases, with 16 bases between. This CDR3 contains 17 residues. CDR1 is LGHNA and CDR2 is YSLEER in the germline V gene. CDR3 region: CASSQDRGRATTDTQYF. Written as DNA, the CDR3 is TGCGCCAGCAGCCAAGATAGGGGCAGGGCCACAACAGATACGCAGTATTTT.

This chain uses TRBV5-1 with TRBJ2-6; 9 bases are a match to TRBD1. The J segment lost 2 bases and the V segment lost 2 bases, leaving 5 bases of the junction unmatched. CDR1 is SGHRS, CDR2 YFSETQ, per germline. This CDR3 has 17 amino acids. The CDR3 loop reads CASSFDRGVAGANVLTF. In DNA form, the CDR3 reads TGCGCCAGCAGCTTCGACAGGGGGGTGGCTGGGGCCAACGTCCTGACTTTC.